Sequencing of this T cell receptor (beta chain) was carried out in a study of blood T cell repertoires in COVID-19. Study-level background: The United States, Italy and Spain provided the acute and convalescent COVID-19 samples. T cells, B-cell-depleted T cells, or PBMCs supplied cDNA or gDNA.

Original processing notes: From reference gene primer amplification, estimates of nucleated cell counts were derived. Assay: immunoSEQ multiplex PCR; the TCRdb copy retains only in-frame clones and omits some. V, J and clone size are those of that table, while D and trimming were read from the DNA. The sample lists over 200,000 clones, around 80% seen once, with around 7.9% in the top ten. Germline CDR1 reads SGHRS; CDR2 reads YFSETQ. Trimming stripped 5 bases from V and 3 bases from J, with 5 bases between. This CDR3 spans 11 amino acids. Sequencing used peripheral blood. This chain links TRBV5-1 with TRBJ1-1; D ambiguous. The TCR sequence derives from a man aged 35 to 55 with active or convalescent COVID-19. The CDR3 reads CASRADTEAFF. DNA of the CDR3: TGCGCCAGCAGGGCAGACACTGAAGCTTTCTTT.